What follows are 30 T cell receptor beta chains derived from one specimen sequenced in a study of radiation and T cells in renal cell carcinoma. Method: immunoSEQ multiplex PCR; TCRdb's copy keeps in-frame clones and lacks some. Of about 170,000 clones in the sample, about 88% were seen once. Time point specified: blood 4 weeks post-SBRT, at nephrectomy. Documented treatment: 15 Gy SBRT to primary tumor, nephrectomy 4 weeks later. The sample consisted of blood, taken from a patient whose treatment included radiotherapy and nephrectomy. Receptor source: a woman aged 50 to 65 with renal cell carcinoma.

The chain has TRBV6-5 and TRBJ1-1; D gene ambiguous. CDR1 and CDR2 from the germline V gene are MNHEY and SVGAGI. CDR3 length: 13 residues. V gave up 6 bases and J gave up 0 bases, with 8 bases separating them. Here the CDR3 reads CASSEQLNTEAFF. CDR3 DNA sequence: TGTGCCAGCAGCGAACAGTTGAACACTGAAGCTTTCTTT.

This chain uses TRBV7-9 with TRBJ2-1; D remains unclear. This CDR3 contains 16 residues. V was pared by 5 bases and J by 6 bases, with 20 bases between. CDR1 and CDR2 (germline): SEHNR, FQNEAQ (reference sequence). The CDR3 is CASSPPYGSLGNEQFF. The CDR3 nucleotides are TGTGCCAGCAGCCCCCCTTACGGGTCTCTCGGCAATGAGCAGTTCTTC.

CDR3 region: CASSVVGGVGQETQYF. CDR3 in DNA: TGTGCCAGCAGCGTAGTAGGAGGGGTCGGTCAAGAGACCCAGTACTTC. The chain links TRBV9 to TRBJ2-5, with D possibly TRBD2 on 6 matching bases. CDR1 SGDLS and CDR2 YYNGEE come from the germline V gene. There are 16 residues in the CDR3. V was clipped by 0 bases and J by 2 bases, with 14 bases between them.

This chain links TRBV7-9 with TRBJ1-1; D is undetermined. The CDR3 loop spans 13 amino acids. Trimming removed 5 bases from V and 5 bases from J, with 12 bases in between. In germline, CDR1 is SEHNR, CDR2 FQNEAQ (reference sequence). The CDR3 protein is CASSPTLGTEAFF. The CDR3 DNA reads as TGTGCCAGCAGCCCTACGTTGGGGACTGAAGCTTTCTTT.

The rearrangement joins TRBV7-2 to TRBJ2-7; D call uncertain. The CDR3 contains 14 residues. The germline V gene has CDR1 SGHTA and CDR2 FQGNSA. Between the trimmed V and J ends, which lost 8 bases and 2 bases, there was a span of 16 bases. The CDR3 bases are TGTGCCAGCGCCCCCGTAAGAGCACCCTACGAGCAGTACTTC. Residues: CASAPVRAPYEQYF.

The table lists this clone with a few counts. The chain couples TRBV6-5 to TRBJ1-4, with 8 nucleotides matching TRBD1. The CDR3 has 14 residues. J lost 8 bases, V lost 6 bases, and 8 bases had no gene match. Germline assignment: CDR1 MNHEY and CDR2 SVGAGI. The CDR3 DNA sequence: TGTGCCAGCAGCCGAGGACAGGGCGACGAAAAACTGTTTTTT. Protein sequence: CASSRGQGDEKLFF.

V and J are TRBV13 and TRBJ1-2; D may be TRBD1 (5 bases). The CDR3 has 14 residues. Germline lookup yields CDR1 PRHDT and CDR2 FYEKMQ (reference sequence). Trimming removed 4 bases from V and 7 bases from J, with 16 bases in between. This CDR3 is CASSSWTGEGGYTF. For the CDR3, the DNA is TGTGCCAGCAGCTCCTGGACGGGGGAGGGTGGCTACACCTTC.

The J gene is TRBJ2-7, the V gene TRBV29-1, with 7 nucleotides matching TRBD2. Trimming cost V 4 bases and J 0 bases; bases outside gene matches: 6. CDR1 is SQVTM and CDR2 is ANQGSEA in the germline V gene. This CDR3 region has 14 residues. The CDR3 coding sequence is TGCAGCGTTGTCAGGGAGGGTCACTCCTACGAGCAGTACTTC. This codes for CSVVREGHSYEQYF.

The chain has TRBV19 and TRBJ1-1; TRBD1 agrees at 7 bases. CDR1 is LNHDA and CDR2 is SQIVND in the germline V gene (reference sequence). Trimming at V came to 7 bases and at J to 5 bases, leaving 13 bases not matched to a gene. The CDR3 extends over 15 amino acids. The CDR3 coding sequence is TGTGCCAGTACTCGACAGGGTGTTTTAGGGACTGAAGCTTTCTTT. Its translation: CASTRQGVLGTEAFF.

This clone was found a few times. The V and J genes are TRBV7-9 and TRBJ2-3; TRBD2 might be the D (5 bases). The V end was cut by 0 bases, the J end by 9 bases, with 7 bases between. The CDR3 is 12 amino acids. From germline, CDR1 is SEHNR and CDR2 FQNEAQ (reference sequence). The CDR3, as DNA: TGTGCCAGCAGCTTAGCGGAGGCGACGCAGTATTTT. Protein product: CASSLAEATQYF.

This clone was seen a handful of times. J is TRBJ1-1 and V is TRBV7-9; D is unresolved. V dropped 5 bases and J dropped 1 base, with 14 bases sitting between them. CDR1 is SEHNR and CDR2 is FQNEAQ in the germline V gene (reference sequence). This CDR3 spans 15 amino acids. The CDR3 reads CASSPTVSGNTEAFF. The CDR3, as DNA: TGTGCCAGCAGCCCTACGGTGAGTGGGAACACTGAAGCTTTCTTT.

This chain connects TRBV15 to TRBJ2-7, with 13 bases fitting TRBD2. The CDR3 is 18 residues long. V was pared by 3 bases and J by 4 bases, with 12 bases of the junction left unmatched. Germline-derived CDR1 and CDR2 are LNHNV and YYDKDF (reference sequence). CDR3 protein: CATSRDTSGGAIWYEQYF. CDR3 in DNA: TGTGCCACCAGCAGGGACACTAGCGGGGGGGCAATTTGGTACGAGCAGTACTTC.

The CDR3 reads CASSIEGNYGYTF. The DNA of the CDR3 is TGTGCCAGTAGTATAGAGGGGAATTATGGCTACACCTTC. This chain joins TRBV19 and TRBJ1-2; no firm D call. Trimming removed 0 bases at V and 5 bases at J, with 7 bases between. The CDR3 consists of 13 residues. CDR1 and CDR2 (germline): LNHDA, SQIVND (reference sequence).

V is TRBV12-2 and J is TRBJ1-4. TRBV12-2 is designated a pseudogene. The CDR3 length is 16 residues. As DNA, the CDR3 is TGTGCAAGTCGCTTTCTTATCCGACCTGGGGATGAAAAACTGTTTTTT. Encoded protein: CASRFLIRPGDEKLFF.

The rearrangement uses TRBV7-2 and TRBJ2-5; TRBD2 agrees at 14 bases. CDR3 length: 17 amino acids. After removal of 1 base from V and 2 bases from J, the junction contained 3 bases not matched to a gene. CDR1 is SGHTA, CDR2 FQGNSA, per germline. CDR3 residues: CASSLGGLAGGQETQYF. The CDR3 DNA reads TGTGCCAGCAGCTTAGGTGGACTAGCGGGGGGTCAAGAGACCCAGTACTTC.

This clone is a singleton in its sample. CDR3 amino acids: CATSTLGRNSYEQYF. In DNA, the CDR3 is TGTGCCACCAGCACCCTGGGTCGGAACTCCTACGAGCAGTACTTC. V is TRBV15 and J is TRBJ2-7; D unclear. This CDR3 is built from 15 residues. The V end was cut by 4 bases, the J end by 0 bases, with 13 bases between. CDR1 and CDR2 from the germline V gene are LNHNV and YYDKDF (reference sequence).

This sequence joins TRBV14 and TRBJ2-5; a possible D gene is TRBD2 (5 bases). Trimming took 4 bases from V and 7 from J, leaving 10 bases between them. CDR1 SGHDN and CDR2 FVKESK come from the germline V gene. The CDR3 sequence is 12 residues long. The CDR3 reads CASSRSEGTQYF. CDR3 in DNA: TGTGCCAGCAGCCGTTCCGAGGGGACCCAGTACTTC.

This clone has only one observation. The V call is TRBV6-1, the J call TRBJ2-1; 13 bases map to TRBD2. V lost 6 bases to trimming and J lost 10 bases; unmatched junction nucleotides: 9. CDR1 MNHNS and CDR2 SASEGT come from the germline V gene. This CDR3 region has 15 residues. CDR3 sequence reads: CASRTGLAGVGEQFF. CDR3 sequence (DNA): TGTGCCAGCAGAACAGGACTAGCGGGGGTCGGGGAGCAGTTCTTC.

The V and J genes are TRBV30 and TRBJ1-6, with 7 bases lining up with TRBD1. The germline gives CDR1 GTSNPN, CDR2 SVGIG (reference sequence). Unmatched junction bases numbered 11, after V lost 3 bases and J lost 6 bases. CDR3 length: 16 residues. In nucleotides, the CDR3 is TGTGCCTGGAGCAAACCAGGGGGAGGCCTTAATTCACCCCTCCACTTT. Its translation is CAWSKPGGGLNSPLHF.

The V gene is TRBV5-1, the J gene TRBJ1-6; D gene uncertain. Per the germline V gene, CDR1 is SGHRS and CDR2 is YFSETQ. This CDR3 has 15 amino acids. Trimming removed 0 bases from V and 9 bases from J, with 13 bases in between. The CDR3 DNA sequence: TGCGCCAGCAGCTTGGCCGGTAGTCCTCCTTCACCCCTCCACTTT. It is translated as CASSLAGSPPSPLHF. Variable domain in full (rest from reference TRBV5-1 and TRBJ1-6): KAGVTQTPRYLIKTRGQQVTLSCSPISGHRSVSWYQQTPGQGLQFLFEYFSETQRNKGNFPGRFSGRQFSNSRSEMNVSTLELGDSALYLCASSLAGSPPSPLHFGNGTRLTVT.

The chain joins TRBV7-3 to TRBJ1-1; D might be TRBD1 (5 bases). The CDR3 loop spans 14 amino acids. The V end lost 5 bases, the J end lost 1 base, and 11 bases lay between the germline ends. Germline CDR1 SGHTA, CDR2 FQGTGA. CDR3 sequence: CASSLGPTNTEAFF. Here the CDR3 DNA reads TGTGCCAGCAGCCTGGGACCGACGAACACTGAAGCTTTCTTT.

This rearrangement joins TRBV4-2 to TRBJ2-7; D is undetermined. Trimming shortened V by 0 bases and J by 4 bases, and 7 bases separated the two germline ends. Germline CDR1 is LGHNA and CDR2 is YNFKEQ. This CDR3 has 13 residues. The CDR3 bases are TGTGCCAGCAGCCAAGATTGGGGATACGAGCAGTACTTC. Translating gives CASSQDWGYEQYF.

The CDR3: CASSAWTGVGNEQFF. Written as DNA, the CDR3 is TGTGCCAGCAGTGCCTGGACAGGGGTAGGCAATGAGCAGTTCTTC. V and J are TRBV6-1 and TRBJ2-1, with 9 bases aligning to TRBD1. Germline V CDR1 and CDR2: MNHNS, SASEGT. J lost 6 bases, V lost 4 bases, and 7 bases had no gene match. The length of the CDR3 is 15 residues.

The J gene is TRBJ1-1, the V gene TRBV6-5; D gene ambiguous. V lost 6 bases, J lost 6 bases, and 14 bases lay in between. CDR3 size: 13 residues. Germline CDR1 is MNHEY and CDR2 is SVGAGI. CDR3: CASRPTPGAEAFF. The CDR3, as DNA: TGTGCCAGCAGGCCTACCCCCGGGGCTGAAGCTTTCTTT.

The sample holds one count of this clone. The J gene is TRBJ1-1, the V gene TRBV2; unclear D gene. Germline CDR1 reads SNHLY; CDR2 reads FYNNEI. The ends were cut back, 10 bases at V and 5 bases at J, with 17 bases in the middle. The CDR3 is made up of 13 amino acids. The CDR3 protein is CATLQEPRTEAFF. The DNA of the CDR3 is TGTGCCACCCTTCAGGAGCCGCGTACTGAAGCTTTCTTT.

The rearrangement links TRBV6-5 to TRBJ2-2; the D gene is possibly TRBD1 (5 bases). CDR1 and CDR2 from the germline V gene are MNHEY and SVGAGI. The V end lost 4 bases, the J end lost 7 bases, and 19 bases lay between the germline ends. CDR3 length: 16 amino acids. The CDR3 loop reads CASSLTRRDPGGELFF. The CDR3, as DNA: TGTGCCAGCAGTTTAACGCGCAGGGATCCGGGCGGGGAGCTGTTTTTT.

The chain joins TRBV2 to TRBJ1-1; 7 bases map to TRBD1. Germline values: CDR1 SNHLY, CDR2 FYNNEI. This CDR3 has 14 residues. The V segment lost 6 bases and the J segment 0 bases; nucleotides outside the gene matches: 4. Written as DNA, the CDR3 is TGTGCCAGCAGCCGACAGGGTTTGAACACTGAAGCTTTCTTT. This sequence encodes CASSRQGLNTEAFF.

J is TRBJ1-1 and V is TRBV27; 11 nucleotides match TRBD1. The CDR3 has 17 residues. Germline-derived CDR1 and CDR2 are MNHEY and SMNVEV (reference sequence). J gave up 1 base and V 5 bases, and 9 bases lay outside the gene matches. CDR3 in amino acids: CASSPGQGALTNTEAFF. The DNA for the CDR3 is TGTGCCAGCAGTCCAGGACAGGGGGCCCTCACGAACACTGAAGCTTTCTTT.

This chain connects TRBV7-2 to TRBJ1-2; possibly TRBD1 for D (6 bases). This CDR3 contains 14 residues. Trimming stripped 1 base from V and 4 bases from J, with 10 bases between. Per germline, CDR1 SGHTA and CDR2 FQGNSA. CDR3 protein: CASSLDWGAYGYTF. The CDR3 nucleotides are TGTGCCAGCAGCTTAGATTGGGGGGCCTATGGCTACACCTTC.

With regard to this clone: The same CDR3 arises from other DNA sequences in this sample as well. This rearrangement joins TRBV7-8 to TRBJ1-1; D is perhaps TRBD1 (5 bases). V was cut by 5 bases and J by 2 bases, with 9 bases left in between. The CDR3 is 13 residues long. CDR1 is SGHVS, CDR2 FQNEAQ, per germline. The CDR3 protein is CASSRGRNTEAFF. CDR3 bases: TGTGCCAGCAGCAGGGGAAGAAACACTGAAGCTTTCTTT.